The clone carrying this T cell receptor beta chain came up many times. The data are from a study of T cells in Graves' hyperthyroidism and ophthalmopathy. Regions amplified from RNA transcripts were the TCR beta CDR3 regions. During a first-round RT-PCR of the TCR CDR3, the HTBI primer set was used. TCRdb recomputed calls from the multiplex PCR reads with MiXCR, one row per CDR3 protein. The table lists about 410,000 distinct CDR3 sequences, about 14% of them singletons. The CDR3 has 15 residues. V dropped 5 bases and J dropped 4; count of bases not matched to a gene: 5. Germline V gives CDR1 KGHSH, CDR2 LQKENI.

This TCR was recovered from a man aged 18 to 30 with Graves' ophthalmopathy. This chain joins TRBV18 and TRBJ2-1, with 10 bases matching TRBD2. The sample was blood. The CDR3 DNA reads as TGTGCCAGCTCAGCCGGGACTAGCGATTACAATGAGCAGTTCTTC. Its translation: CASSAGTSDYNEQFF.